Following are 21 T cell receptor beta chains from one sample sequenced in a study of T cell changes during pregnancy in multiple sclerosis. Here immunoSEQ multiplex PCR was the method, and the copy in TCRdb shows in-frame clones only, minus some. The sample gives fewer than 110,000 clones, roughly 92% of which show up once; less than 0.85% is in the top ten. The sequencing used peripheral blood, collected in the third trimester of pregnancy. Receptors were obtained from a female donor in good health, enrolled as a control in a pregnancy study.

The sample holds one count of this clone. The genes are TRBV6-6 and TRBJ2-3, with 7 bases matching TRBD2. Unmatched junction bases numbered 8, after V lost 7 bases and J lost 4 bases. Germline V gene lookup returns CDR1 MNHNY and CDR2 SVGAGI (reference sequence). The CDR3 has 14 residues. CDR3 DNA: TGTGCCAGCACCCCGGGGACTATTTCAGATACGCAGTATTTT. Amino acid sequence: CASTPGTISDTQYF.

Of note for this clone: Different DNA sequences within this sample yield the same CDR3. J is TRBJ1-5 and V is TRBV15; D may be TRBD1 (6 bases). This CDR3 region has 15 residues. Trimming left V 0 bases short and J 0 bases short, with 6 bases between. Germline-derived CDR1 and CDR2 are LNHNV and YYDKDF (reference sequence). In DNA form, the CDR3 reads TGTGCCACCAGCAGAGACAGGGGTAGCAATCAGCCCCAGCATTTT. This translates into CATSRDRGSNQPQHF.

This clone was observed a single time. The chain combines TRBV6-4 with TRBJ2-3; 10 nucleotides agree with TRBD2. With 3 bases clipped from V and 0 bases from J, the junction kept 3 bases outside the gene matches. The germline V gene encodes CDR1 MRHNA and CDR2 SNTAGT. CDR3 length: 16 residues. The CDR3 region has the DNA TGTGCCAGCAGTGAAAAGCGGGGGGGTAGCACAGATACGCAGTATTTT. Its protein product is CASSEKRGGSTDTQYF.

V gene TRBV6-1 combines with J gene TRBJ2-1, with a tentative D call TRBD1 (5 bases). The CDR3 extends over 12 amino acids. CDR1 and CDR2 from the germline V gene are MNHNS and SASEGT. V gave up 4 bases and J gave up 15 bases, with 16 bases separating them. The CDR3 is CASSARDFGPFF. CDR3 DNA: TGTGCCAGCAGTGCCAGGGATTTCGGGCCGTTCTTC.

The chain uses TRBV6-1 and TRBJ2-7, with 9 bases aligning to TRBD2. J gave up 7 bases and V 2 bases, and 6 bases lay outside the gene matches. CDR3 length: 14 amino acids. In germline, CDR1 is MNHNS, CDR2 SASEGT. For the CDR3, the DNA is TGTGCCAGCAGTGAAATAGCGGGGGCGGGGGAGCAGTACTTC. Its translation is CASSEIAGAGEQYF.

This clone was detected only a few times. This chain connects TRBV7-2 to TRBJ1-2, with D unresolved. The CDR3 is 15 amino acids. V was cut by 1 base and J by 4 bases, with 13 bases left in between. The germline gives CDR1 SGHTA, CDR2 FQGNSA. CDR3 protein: CASSLDPGIAYGYTF. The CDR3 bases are TGTGCCAGCAGCTTAGATCCGGGGATCGCCTATGGCTACACCTTC.

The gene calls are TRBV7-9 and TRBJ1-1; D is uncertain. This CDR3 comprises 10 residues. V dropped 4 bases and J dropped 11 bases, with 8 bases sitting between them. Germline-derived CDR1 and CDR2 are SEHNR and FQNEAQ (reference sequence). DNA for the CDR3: TGTGCCAGCAGCTATTTTCAGGCTTTCTTT. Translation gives CASSYFQAFF.

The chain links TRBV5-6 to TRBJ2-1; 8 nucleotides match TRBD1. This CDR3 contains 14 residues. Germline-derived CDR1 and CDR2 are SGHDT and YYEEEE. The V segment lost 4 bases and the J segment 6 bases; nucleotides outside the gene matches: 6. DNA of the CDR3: TGTGCCAGCAGCCGGGACAGGCACCCCAATGAGCAGTTCTTC. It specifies CASSRDRHPNEQFF.

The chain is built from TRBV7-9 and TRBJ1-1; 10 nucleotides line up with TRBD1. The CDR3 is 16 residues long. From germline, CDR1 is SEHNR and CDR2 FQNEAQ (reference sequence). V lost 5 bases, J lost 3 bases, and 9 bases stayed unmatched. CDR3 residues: CASSPGTGEGYTEAFF. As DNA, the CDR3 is TGTGCCAGCAGCCCCGGGACAGGGGAAGGGTACACTGAAGCTTTCTTT.

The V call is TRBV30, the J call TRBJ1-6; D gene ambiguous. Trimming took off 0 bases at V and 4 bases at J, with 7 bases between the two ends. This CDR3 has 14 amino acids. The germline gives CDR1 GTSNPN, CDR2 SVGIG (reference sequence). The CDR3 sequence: CAWSVQKYNSPLHF. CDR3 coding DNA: TGTGCCTGGAGTGTACAGAAGTATAATTCACCCCTCCACTTT.

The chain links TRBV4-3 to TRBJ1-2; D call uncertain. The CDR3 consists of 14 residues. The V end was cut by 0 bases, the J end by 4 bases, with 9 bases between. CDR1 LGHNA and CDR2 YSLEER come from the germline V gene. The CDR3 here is CASSQDGMAYGYTF. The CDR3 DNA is TGCGCCAGCAGCCAAGATGGTATGGCCTATGGCTACACCTTC.

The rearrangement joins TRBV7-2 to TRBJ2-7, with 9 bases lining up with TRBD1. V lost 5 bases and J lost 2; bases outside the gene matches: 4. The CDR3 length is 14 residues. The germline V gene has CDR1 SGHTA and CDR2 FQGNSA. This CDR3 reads CASSTWDRAYEQYF. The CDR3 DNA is TGTGCCAGCAGCACGTGGGACAGGGCCTACGAGCAGTACTTC.

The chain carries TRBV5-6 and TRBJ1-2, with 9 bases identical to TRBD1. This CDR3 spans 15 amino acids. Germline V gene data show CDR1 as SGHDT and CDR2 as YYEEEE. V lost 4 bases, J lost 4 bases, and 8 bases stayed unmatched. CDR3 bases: TGTGCCAGCAGCATCCGGGACAGGGACATCTATGGCTACACCTTC. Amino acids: CASSIRDRDIYGYTF.

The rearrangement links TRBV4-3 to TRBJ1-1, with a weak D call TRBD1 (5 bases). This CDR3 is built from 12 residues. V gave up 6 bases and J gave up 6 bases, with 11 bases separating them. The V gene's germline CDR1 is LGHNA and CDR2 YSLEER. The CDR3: CASSLGGSEAFF. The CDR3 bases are TGCGCCAGCAGTCTCGGGGGGTCTGAAGCTTTCTTT.

In nucleotides, the CDR3 is TGTGCCAGCAGTCCCGACCCCGGGACAGGGATTACTGAAGCTTTCTTT. It yields the protein CASSPDPGTGITEAFF. The V gene is TRBV27, the J gene TRBJ1-1, with 9 bases lining up with TRBD1. The CDR3 length is 16 residues. Germline CDR1 MNHEY, CDR2 SMNVEV (reference sequence). J was trimmed by 5 bases and V by 5 bases; bases with no gene match: 12.

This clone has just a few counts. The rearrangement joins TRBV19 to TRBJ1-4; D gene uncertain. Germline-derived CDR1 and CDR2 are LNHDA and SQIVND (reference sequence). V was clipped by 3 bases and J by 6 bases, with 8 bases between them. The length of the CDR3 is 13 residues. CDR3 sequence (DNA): TGTGCCAGTAGTATCAATCAGGATGAAAAACTGTTTTTT. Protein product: CASSINQDEKLFF.

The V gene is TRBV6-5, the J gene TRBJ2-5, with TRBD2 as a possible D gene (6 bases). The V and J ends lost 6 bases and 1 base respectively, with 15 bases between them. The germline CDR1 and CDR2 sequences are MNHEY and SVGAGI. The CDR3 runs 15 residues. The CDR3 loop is CASSGDGGLQETQYF. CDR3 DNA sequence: TGTGCCAGCAGCGGGGACGGGGGTCTCCAAGAGACCCAGTACTTC.

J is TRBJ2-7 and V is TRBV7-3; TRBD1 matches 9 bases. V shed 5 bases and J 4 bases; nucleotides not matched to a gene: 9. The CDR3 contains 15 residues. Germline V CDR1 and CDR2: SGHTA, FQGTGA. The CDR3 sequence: CASSGGQGHRYEQYF. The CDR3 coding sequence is TGTGCCAGCAGCGGAGGACAGGGGCATAGGTACGAGCAGTACTTC.

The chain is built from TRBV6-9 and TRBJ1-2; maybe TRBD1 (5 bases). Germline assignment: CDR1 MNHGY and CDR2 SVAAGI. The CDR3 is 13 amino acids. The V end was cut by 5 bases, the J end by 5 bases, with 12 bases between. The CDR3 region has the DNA TGTGCCAGCAGTCGTGACAGAACATATGGCTACACCTTC. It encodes CASSRDRTYGYTF.

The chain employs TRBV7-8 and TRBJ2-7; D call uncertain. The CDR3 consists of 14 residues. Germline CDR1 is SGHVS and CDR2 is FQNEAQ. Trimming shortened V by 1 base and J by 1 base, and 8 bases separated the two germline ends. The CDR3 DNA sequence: TGTGCCAGCAGCTTAGTGGCGGTTTCCTACGAGCAGTACTTC. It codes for CASSLVAVSYEQYF.

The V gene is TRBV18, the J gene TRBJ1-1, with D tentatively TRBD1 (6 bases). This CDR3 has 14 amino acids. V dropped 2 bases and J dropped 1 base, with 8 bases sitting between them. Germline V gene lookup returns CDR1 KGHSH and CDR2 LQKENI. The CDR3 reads CASSPGQQNTEAFF. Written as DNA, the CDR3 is TGTGCCAGCTCACCAGGACAGCAGAACACTGAAGCTTTCTTT.